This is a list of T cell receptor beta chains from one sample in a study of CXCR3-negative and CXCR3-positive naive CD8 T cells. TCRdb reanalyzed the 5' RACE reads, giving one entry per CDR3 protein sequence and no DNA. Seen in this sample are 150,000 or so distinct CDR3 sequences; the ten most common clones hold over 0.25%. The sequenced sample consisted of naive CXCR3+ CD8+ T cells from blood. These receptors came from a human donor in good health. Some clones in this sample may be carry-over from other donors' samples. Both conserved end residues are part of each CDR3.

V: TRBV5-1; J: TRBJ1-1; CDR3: CASSLERMNTEAFF
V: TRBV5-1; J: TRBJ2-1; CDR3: CASSLAGTGYNEQFF
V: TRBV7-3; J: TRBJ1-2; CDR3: CASSYQWKKTANPNYGYTF
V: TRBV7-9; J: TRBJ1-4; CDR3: CASSAPGGQENEKLFF
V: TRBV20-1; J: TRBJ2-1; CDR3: CSASERASGIYGYYNEQFF
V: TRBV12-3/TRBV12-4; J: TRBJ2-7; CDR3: CASLKNTLSYEQYF
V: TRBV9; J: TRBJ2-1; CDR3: CASSVRETGTSGGTYNEQFF
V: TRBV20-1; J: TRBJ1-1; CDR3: CSARALDGSLTEAFF
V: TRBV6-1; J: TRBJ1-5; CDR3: CAIGGETVNQPQHF
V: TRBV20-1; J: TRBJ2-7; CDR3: CSASQLQNTYEQYF
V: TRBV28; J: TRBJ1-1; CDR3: CASSLVDWTEAFF
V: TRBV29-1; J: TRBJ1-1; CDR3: CSVEGRGTNTEAFF
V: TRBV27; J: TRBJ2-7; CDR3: CASSIIWGQTGEDEQYF
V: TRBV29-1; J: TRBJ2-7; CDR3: CSVEVGSYEQYF
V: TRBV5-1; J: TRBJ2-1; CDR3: CASSWNQRLADLSYNEQFF
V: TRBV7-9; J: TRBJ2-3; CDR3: CASSSGASRADTQYF
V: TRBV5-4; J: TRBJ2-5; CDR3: CASSLEGGLAGQETQYF
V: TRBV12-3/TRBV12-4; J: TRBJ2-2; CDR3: CASLGGSGELFF
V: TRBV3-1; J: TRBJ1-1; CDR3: CASSQALDRGHEAFF
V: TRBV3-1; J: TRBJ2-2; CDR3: CASSQDELAGGAAGELFF
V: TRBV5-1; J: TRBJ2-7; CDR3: CASSWTGASYEQYF